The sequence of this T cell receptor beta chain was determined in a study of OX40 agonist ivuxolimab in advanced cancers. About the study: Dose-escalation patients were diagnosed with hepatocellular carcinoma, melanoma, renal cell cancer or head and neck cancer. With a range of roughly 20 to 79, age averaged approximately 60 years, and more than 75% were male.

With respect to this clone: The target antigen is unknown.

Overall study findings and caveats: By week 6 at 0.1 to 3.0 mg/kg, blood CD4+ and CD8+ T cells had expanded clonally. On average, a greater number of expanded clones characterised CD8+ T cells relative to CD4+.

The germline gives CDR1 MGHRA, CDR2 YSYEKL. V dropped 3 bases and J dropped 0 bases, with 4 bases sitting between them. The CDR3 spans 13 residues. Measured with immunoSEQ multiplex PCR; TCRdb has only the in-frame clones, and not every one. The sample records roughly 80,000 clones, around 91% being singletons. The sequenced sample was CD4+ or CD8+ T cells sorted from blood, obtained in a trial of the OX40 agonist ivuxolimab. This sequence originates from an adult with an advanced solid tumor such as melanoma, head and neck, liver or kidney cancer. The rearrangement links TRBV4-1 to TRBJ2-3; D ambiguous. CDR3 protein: CASSQSSTDTQYF. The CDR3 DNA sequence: TGCGCCAGCAGCCAGTCAAGCACAGATACGCAGTATTTT.